This is a list of T cell receptor beta chains from one sample in a study of T cell responses to AZD1222 COVID-19 vaccine. Profiling relied on immunoSEQ multiplex PCR, and the TCRdb table lists in-frame clones only, not all of them. Here the sample spans some 170,000 clones, 85% to 95% being singletons. Sequenced here: peripheral blood, sampled on day 0 of AZD1222 vaccination. These receptors were taken from an adult in good health. Each CDR3 is given with its conserved first and last residue. D genes are given only for firm matches. Only part of the rows carry a size: once, few, many, or a class if the clone is expanded.

v_gene	d_gene	abundance	j_gene	CDR3nt	CDR3aa
TRBV5-8	TRBD1	NA	TRBJ1-5	TGTGCCAGCACCGCTGTTCCGGGACAGGGAATTCAGCCCCAGCATTTT	CASTAVPGQGIQPQHF
TRBV2	NA	NA	TRBJ1-5	TGTGCCAGCAGTGTACGGGGCAATCAGCCCCAGCATTTT	CASSVRGNQPQHF
TRBV4-1	TRBD1	NA	TRBJ2-1	TGCGCCAGCAGCCAAGACGGACAGGGATCCTCCTACAATGAGCAGTTCTTC	CASSQDGQGSSYNEQFF
TRBV5-8	TRBD1	NA	TRBJ2-7	TGTGCCAGCAGCCCGACCGAACCGAGGCGGACAGGGGGCGTCAGGTACGAGCAGTACTTC	CASSPTEPRRTGGVRYEQYF
TRBV2	NA	NA	TRBJ1-5	TGTGCCAGCTCCCTCGGGGGGACTAGCAATCAGCCCCAGCATTTT	CASSLGGTSNQPQHF
TRBV7-9	NA	NA	TRBJ1-3	TGTGCCAGCAGCAAGGGGACGGGAAACTCTGGAAACACCATATATTTT	CASSKGTGNSGNTIYF
TRBV11-3	TRBD1	NA	TRBJ2-7	TGTGCCAGCAGCTTAGCCTGGGACAGGAACTACGAGCAGTACTTC	CASSLAWDRNYEQYF
TRBV5-4	NA	once	TRBJ2-6	TGTGCCAGCAGCTTAAAACAGGGAACTGGGGCCAACGTCCTGACTTTC	CASSLKQGTGANVLTF
TRBV9	NA	NA	TRBJ2-1	TGTGCCAGCAGCGGCAACCGGGACAATGAGCAGTTCTTC	CASSGNRDNEQFF
TRBV7-8	NA	NA	TRBJ2-3	TGTGCCAGCACCTTGGGAGGATGGACTTCAGATACGCAGTATTTT	CASTLGGWTSDTQYF
TRBV27	NA	NA	TRBJ1-1	TGTGCCAGCAGTTTATCGCCGGGGACTGAAGCTTTCTTT	CASSLSPGTEAFF
TRBV7-2	TRBD1	NA	TRBJ1-5	TGTGCCAGCAGCCCTAGGGGGACAGGGGGCGTTCAGCCCCAGCATTTT	CASSPRGTGGVQPQHF
TRBV12-3/TRBV12-4	NA	NA	TRBJ2-1	TGTGCCAGCAGTTTATACCGAGTCGATGAGCAGTTCTTC	CASSLYRVDEQFF
TRBV28	NA	NA	TRBJ1-5	TGTGCCAGCAGCAAGGGGTCGAGTTGGGGCAATCAGCCCCAGCATTTT	CASSKGSSWGNQPQHF
TRBV29-1	NA	NA	TRBJ1-3	TGCAGCGTGGGACACAGCTCTGGAAACACCATATATTTT	CSVGHSSGNTIYF
TRBV18	NA	NA	TRBJ1-5	TGTGCCAGCTCAACAGGGAATCAGCCCCAGCATTTT	CASSTGNQPQHF
TRBV6-5	TRBD1	NA	TRBJ1-5	TGTGCCAGCAGCAGGGACAGGGTCGGGCGGCAGCCCCAGCATTTT	CASSRDRVGRQPQHF
TRBV19	TRBD1	NA	TRBJ2-5	TGTGCCAGTAGTATAGATGGACAGGGGGCTGGGGAGACCCAGTACTTC	CASSIDGQGAGETQYF
TRBV7-9	TRBD1	few	TRBJ2-2	TGTGCCAGCAGCCCAGAAAGGACAGGGACCACCGGGGAGCTGTTTTTT	CASSPERTGTTGELFF
TRBV3-1/TRBV3-2	NA	NA	TRBJ2-3	TGTGCCAGCAGCCGGCTGGGGCGGGGACCGGGAGATACGCAGTATTTT	CASSRLGRGPGDTQYF
TRBV19	NA	once	TRBJ2-3	TGTGCCAGTAGTATGGAAGGGGTTCCCACAGATACGCAGTATTTT	CASSMEGVPTDTQYF
TRBV6-5	NA	once	TRBJ1-1	TGTGCCAGCAGTTACTCTCAGTCAAGCGGAACTGAAGCTTTCTTT	CASSYSQSSGTEAFF
TRBV9	NA	NA	TRBJ1-4	TGTGCCAGCAGCGTAGGAGTAGGGGATGAAAAACTGTTTTTT	CASSVGVGDEKLFF
TRBV5-4	NA	NA	TRBJ2-1	TGTGCCAGCAGCTTTTCTAATAGGGGGGGGTATGAGCAGTTCTTC	CASSFSNRGGYEQFF
TRBV11-1	TRBD2	NA	TRBJ2-1	TGTGCCAGCAGCTTAGAACTAGCGGGGGCAAACAATGAGCAGTTCTTC	CASSLELAGANNEQFF
TRBV6-2/TRBV6-3	NA	once	TRBJ2-3	TGTGCCAGCAGCCTAACCCTTAGGGATACGCAGTATTTT	CASSLTLRDTQYF
TRBV25-1	TRBD2	NA	TRBJ2-3	TGTGCCAGCAGTGAAGCCCGGAGCGGGGAGAGCACAGATACGCAGTATTTT	CASSEARSGESTDTQYF
TRBV13	NA	once	TRBJ1-1	TGTGCCAGCAGCTTCATAAGCAACACTGAAGCTTTCTTT	CASSFISNTEAFF
TRBV28	NA	NA	TRBJ1-5	TGTGCCAGCAACGGCGGTTATAGCAATCAGCCCCAGCATTTT	CASNGGYSNQPQHF
TRBV5-1	TRBD1	NA	TRBJ1-2	TGCGCCAGCAGCTTTTCATCCGGGACAGGGAACGGCTACACCTTC	CASSFSSGTGNGYTF
TRBV30	NA	NA	TRBJ1-2	TGTGCCTGGAGTGACAGTTATAGGGGCTACACCTTC	CAWSDSYRGYTF
TRBV27	NA	NA	TRBJ2-7	TGTGCCAGCAGTTTTCTCTGGGGACAGGCGGGGGACGAGCAGTACTTC	CASSFLWGQAGDEQYF
TRBV5-6	TRBD2	NA	TRBJ2-5	TGTGCCAGCAGCTCCGGACTAGCGGGGGGGCTAAGGGAGACCCAGTACTTC	CASSSGLAGGLRETQYF
TRBV19	TRBD1	NA	TRBJ1-5	TGTGCCAGTAGTATAGTAGGCAGGGGGTTACATCAGCCCCAGCATTTT	CASSIVGRGLHQPQHF
TRBV5-6	TRBD1	NA	TRBJ2-1	TGTGCCAGCAGCTCTACCGGGACAGGGGGGAATGAGCAGTTCTTC	CASSSTGTGGNEQFF
TRBV4-2	TRBD2	NA	TRBJ2-7	TGTGCCAGCAGCCAAGATCGGGAACTAGCGGGGGTGGCCTACGAGCAGTACTTC	CASSQDRELAGVAYEQYF
TRBV5-4	NA	NA	TRBJ1-6	TGTGCCAGCAGCTGGGACTTAAATTCACCCCTCCACTTT	CASSWDLNSPLHF
TRBV27	NA	NA	TRBJ1-6	TGTGCCAGCAGTTTTTGGGGAACCTATAATTCACCCCTCCACTTT	CASSFWGTYNSPLHF
TRBV28	NA	NA	TRBJ1-2	TGTGCCAGCACCCACGGGACTCCCAACTATGGCTACACCTTC	CASTHGTPNYGYTF
TRBV7-8	TRBD1	NA	TRBJ2-7	TGTGCCAGCAGCTCTAGACAGGGTCATTCGTCCGAGCAGTACTTC	CASSSRQGHSSEQYF
TRBV5-8	TRBD1	NA	TRBJ1-3	TGTGCCAGCAGCTTGGGGACAGGCCTTTCTGGAAACACCATATATTTT	CASSLGTGLSGNTIYF
TRBV7-6	NA	NA	TRBJ2-1	TGTGCCAGCAGCTTGGGCCACCGTGGGAATGAGCAGTTCTTC	CASSLGHRGNEQFF
TRBV30	NA	NA	TRBJ1-1	TGTGCCTGGAGTGTTGGCACCAACACTGAAGCTTTCTTT	CAWSVGTNTEAFF
TRBV7-8	NA	NA	TRBJ2-7	TGTGCCAGCAGCTTATCCTACGAGCAGTACTTC	CASSLSYEQYF
TRBV18	NA	NA	TRBJ2-1	TGTGCCAGCTCACCACCGGGGACACCTAATGAGCAGTTCTTC	CASSPPGTPNEQFF
TRBV5-5	NA	once	TRBJ2-7	TGTGCCAGCAGCTTGACCCGGACCTACGAGCAGTACTTC	CASSLTRTYEQYF
TRBV29-1	NA	NA	TRBJ2-5	TGCAGCGTAGCCAGCAACACAGGGCAAGAGACCCAGTACTTC	CSVASNTGQETQYF
TRBV5-5	TRBD1	NA	TRBJ1-1	TGTGCCAGCAGCTGGGGGACAGTAGGTGAAGCTTTCTTT	CASSWGTVGEAFF
TRBV7-9	NA	NA	TRBJ2-1	TGTGCCAGCAGCTTAGGGGTGGGGACCCCCTTAGTCTTC	CASSLGVGTPLVF
TRBV6-5	TRBD1	NA	TRBJ1-1	TGTGCCAGCAGAACGTGGACAGGGCGAGCTTTCTTT	CASRTWTGRAFF
TRBV28	NA	NA	TRBJ2-7	TGTGCCAGTACGGGCGGGCGCTTTCAGTACTTC	CASTGGRFQYF
TRBV7-2	NA	NA	TRBJ1-4	TGTGCCAGCAGCTTAGCGCGAAGGACAGTGGCCGGAAAACTGTTTTTT	CASSLARRTVAGKLFF
TRBV7-9	NA	NA	TRBJ2-3	TGTGCCAGCAGCTTATGGGGCACAGATACGCAGTATTTT	CASSLWGTDTQYF
TRBV29-1	TRBD1	NA	TRBJ2-5	TGCAGCCCCGGGACAGGGGTTTTCCAAGAGACCCAGTACTTC	CSPGTGVFQETQYF
TRBV5-1	NA	NA	TRBJ2-5	TGCGCCAGCAGCTTGGCTTTCCAAGAGACCCAGTACTTC	CASSLAFQETQYF
TRBV19	TRBD1	NA	TRBJ2-2	TGTGCCAGTCAGGGGGCCGTTGACACCGGGGAGCTGTTTTTT	CASQGAVDTGELFF
TRBV5-6	NA	NA	TRBJ1-2	TGTGCCAGCAGCTTGGCCGGATACACCTCTAACTATGGCTACACCTTC	CASSLAGYTSNYGYTF
TRBV5-1	NA	NA	TRBJ1-6	TGCGCCAGCAGCGGCGGACAGTCCAATGTTTCACCCCTCCACTTT	CASSGGQSNVSPLHF
TRBV10-3	NA	NA	TRBJ1-1	TGTGCCATCAGTCAGGGAATGAACACTGAAGCTTTCTTT	CAISQGMNTEAFF
TRBV5-4	NA	NA	TRBJ1-6	TGTGCCAGCAGGGAAGGACAGCGAAATTCACCCCTCCACTTT	CASREGQRNSPLHF